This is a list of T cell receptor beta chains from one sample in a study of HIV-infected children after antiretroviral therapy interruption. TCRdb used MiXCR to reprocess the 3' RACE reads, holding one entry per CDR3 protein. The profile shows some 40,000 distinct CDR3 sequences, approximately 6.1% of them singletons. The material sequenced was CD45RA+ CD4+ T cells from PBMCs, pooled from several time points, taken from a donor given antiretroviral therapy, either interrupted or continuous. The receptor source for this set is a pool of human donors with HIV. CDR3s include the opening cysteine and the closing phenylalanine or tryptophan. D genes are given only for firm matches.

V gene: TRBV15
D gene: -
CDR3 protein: CASSREGGSSYEQYF

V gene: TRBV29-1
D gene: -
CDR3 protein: CSVVGRYTDTQYF

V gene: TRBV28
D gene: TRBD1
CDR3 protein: CASDPDRGPVREKLFF

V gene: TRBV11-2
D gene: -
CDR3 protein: CASSLDLGAYEQYF

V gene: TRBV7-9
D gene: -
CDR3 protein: CASSSWPEGHNEQFF

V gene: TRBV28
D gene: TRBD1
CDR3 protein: CASSTPGTASNYEQYF

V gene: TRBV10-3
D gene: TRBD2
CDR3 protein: CAISVTSGTYEQYF

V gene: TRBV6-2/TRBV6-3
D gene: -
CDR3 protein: CASSWGLGGYEQYF

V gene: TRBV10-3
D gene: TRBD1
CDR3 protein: CASGDARTGRAEQFF

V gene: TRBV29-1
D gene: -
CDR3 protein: CSVEDSSPEAFF

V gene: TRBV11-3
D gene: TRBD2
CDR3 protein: CASSLSGRASNEQFF

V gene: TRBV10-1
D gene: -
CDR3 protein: CASSDRRGAGGEQYF

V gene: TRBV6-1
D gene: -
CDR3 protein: CASSEAILGVKDTQYF

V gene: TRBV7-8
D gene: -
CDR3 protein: CASSLAGREQYF

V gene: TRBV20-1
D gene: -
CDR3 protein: CSARDARVSYNEQFF

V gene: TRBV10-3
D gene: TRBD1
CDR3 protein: CAISEPGTGDSYEQYF

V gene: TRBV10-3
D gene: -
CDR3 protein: CAISDRGETQYF

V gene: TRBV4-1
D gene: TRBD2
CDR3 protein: CASSQESGSHDNNEQFF

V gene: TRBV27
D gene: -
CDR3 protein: CASSSVGSEQYF

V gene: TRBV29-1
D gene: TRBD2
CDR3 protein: CSVLQLAVIDNEQFF

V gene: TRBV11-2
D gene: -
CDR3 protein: CASSLGVNTGELFF

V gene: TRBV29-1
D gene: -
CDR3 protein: CSVAWNQETQYF

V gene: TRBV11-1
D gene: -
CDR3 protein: CASSFGSEQFF

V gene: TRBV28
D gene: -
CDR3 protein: CASSSPITSLYTQYF

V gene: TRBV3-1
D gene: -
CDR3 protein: CASSQELATYNEQFF

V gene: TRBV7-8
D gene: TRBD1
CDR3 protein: CASSPTWTGALSGANVLTF

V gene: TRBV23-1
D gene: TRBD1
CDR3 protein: CASKHRGRGSGELFF

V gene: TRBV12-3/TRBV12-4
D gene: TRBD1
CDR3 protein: CASSWSIIRDRGSSYEQYF

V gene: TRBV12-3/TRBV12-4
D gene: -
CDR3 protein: CASSLPSYQETQYF

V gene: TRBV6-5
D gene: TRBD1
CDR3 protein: CASSYNGQGLYEQYF

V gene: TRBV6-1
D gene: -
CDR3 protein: CASRARESTNRYEQYF

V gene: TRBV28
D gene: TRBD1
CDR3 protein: CASSLPTGKAFF

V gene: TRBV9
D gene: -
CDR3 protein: CATSDSQGPNTEAFF

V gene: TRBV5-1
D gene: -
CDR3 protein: CASSLVQETQYF

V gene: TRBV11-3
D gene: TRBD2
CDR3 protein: CASGPRTSGEYEQYF

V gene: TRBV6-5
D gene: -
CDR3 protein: CASSFSSSYEQYF

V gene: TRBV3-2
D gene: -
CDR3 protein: CASSHPAHYSNQPQHF

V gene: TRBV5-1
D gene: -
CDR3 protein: CASSEGLQRYYEQYF

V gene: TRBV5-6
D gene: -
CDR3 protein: CASSWGEQPQHF

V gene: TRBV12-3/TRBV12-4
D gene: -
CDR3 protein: CASSQTPRYGYTF

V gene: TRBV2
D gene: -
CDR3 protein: CASSPGRAPFGETQYF

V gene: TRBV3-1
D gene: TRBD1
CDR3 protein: CASSQDTGGTEVFF

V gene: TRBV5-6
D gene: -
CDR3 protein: CASSFQGTQYF

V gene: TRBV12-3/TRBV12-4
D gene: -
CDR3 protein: CASSSSPEETQYF

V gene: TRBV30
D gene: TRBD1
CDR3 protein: CAWSLDRGNTEVFF

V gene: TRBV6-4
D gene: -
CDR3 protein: CASSRDVAYEAFF

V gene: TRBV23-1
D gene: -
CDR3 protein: CASSLGTHYAEQFF

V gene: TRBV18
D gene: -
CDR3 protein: CASSPQDSYNEQFF

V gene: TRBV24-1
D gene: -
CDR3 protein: CATSDPSGGSTFSEQFF